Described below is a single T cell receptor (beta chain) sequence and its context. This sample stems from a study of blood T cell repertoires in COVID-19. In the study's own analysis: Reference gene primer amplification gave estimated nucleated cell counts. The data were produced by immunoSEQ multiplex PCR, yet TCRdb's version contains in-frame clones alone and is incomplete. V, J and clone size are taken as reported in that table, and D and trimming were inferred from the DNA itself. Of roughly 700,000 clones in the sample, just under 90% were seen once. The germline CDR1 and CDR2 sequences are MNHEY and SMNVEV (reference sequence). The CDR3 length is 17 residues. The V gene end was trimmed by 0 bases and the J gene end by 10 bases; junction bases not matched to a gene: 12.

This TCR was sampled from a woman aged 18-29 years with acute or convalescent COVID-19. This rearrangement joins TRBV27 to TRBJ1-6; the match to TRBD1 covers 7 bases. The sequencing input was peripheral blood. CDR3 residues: CASSLSIVTGPSSPLHF. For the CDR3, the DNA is TGTGCCAGCAGTTTATCGATAGTGACAGGGCCTAGCTCACCCCTCCACTTT.